This T cell receptor (beta chain) comes out of a study of OX40 agonist ivuxolimab in advanced cancers. For the study at large: The mean age was approximately 56 years, ranging from 23 to 79, with 82.7% of participants male. Prior anti-PD-1, anti-PD-L1 or anti-CTLA-4 therapy did not bar entry, and approximately 40% had some.

This table comes from immunoSEQ multiplex PCR, and its TCRdb copy is limited to in-frame clones, with some not included. This sample has about 50,000 clones; about 80% occur once, and the top ten carry 3.5% to 4.5%. Per the germline V gene, CDR1 is MNHNY and CDR2 is SVGAGI (reference sequence). The CDR3 has 15 residues. V dropped 5 bases and J dropped 6; count of bases not matched to a gene: 7. This clone is classed as medium-sized. The chain is built from TRBV6-6 and TRBJ2-2; 9 nucleotides agree with TRBD1. The source is an adult with an advanced solid tumor such as melanoma, head and neck, liver or kidney cancer. Source: CD4+ or CD8+ T cells sorted from blood, taken in a trial of the OX40 agonist ivuxolimab. CDR3 sequence reads: CASSPTQGAPGELFF. The CDR3 nucleotides read TGTGCCAGCAGTCCCACACAGGGGGCGCCCGGGGAGCTGTTTTTT.